This record concerns one TCR beta chain sequence. What it binds is unknown. One end of the junction fails to match germline, which may point to a read error. Per the germline V gene, CDR1 is MNHNY and CDR2 is SVGAGI (reference sequence). This CDR3 region has 11 residues. Investigators spread the genomic DNA of each subset evenly over several immunoSEQ plates. Clones were sequenced by immunoSEQ multiplex PCR, and TCRdb holds only the in-frame ones, with some missing. The sample holds fewer than 1 million clones; around 96% are singletons and the top ten take over 0.2%. The data belong to a study of shared clonotypes between healthy human individuals. Study details: Donors were two women and a few men aged 18 to 49. Three CD4 naive, three CD4 memory, two CD8 naive and one CD8 memory plate were used per donor. Points from the study as a whole: Larger estimated richness was generally seen in naive subsets than in memory subsets.

Naive CD8 cells lacked CD45RO and underwent positive selection for CCR7, leaving out terminally differentiated effector memory CD45RA+ cells. The chain employs TRBV6-6 and TRBJ1-5, with a tentative D call TRBD1 (6 bases). This receptor was taken from a man aged 25-45 years in good health. The sequenced sample consisted of naive CD8+ T cells sorted from blood. The CDR3 protein is CASRQHRDLNF. In DNA form, the CDR3 reads TGTGCCAGCAGACAACACAGGGATTTGAATTTT.